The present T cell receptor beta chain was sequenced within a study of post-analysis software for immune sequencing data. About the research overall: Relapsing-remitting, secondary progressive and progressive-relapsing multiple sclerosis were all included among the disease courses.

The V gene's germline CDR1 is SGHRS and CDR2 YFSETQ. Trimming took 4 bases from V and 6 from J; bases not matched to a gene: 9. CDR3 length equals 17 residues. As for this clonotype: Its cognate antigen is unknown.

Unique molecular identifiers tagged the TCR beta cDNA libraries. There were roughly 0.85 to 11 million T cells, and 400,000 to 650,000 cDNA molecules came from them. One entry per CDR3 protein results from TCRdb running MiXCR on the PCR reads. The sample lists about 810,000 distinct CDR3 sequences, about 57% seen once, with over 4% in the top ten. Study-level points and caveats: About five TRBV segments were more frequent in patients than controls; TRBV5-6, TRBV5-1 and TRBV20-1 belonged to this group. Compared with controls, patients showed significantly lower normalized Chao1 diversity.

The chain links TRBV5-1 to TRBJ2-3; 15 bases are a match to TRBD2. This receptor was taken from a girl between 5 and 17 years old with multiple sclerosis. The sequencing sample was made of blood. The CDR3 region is CASSPWTSGGGGDTQYF. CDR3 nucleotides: TGCGCCAGCAGCCCCTGGACTAGCGGGGGGGGCGGTGATACGCAGTATTTT. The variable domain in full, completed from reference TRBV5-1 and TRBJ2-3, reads KAGVTQTPRYLIKTRGQQVTLSCSPISGHRSVSWYQQTPGQGLQFLFEYFSETQRNKGNFPGRFSGRQFSNSRSEMNVSTLELGDSALYLCASSPWTSGGGGDTQYFGPGTRLTVL.